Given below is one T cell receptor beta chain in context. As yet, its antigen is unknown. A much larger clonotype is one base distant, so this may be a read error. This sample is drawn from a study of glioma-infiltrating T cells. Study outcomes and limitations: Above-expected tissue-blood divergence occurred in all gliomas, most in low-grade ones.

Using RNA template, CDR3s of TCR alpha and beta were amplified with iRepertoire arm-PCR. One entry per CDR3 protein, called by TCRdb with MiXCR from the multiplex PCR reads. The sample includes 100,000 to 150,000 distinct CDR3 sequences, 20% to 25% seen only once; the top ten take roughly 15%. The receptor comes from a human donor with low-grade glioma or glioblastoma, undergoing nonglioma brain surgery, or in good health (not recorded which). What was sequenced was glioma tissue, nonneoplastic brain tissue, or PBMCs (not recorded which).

CDR3 residues: CSDSHRLAGPYNEQFF. The CDR3 coding sequence is TGCAGTGATAGTCACCGACTAGCGGGGCCCTACAATGAGCAGTTCTTC. This chain joins TRBV20-1 and TRBJ2-1; TRBD2 matches at 11 bases. The CDR3 length is 16 residues. Germline CDR1 DFQATT, CDR2 SNEGSKA (reference sequence). V lost 7 bases to trimming and J lost 2 bases; unmatched junction nucleotides: 10.